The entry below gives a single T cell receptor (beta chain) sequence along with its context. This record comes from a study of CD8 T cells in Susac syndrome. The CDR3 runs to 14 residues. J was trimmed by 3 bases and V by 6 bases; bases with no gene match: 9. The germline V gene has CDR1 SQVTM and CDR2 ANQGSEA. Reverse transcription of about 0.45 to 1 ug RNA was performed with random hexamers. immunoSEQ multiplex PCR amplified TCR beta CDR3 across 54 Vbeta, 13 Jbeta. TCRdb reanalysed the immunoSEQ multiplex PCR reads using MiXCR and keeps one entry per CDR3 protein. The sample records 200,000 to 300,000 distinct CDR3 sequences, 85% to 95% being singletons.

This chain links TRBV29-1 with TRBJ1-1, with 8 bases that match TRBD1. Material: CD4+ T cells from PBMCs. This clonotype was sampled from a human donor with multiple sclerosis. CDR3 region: CSVRQGNWDTEAFF. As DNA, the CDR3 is TGCAGCGTCAGACAGGGGAATTGGGACACTGAAGCTTTCTTT.